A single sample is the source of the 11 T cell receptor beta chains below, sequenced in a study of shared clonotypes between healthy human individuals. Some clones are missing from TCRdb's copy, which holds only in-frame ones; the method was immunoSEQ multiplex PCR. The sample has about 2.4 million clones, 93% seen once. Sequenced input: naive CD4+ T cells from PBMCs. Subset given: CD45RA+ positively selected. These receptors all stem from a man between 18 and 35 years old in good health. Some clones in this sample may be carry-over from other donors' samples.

The CDR3 DNA follows: TGTGCCAGCAGCGACAGGGGATATCAGCCCCAGCATTTT. Protein product: CASSDRGYQPQHF. The V call is TRBV6-5, the J call TRBJ1-5; the match to TRBD1 covers 8 bases. CDR1 is MNHEY, CDR2 SVGAGI, per germline. The V segment lost 6 bases and the J segment 5 bases; nucleotides outside the gene matches: 3. The CDR3 loop spans 13 amino acids.

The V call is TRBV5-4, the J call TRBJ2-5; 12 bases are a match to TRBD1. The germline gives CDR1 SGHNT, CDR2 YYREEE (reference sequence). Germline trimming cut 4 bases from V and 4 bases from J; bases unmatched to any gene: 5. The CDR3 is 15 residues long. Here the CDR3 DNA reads TGTGCCAGCAGCCAGGGACAGGGGGCCCCAGAGACCCAGTACTTC. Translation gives CASSQGQGAPETQYF.

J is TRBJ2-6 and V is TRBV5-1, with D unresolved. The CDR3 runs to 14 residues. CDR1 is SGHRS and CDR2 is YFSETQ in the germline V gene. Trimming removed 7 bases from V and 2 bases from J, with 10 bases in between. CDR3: CASELLPGANVLTF. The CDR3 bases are TGCGCCAGCGAATTACTCCCTGGGGCCAACGTCCTGACTTTC.

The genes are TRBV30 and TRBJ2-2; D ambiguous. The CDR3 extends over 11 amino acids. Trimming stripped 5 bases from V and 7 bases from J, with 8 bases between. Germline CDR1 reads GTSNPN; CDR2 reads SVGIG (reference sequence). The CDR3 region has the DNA TGTGCCTGGGCACATGGCGGGGAGCTGTTTTTT. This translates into CAWAHGGELFF.

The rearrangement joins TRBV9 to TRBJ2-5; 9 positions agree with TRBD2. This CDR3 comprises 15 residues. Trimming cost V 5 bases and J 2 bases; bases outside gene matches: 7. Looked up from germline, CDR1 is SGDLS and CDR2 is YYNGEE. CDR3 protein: CASRPGLADQETQYF. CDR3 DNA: TGTGCCAGCAGACCGGGACTAGCAGATCAAGAGACCCAGTACTTC.

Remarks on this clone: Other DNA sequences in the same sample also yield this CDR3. The CDR3 sequence: CASSAGLAGDTQYF. The CDR3 region has the DNA TGTGCCAGCAGCGCGGGACTAGCGGGTGATACGCAGTATTTT. The V call is TRBV6-1, the J call TRBJ2-3, with 12 bases matching TRBD2. Germline V lookup: CDR1 MNHNS, CDR2 SASEGT. The V gene end was trimmed by 6 bases and the J gene end by 6 bases; junction bases not matched to a gene: 4. CDR3 length: 14 amino acids.

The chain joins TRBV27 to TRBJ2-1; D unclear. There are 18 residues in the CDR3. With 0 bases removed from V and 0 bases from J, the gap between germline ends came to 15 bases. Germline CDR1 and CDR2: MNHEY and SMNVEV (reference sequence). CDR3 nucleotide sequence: TGTGCCAGCAGTTTATCTTACCTTGGCGCAAGCTCCTACAATGAGCAGTTCTTC. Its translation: CASSLSYLGASSYNEQFF.

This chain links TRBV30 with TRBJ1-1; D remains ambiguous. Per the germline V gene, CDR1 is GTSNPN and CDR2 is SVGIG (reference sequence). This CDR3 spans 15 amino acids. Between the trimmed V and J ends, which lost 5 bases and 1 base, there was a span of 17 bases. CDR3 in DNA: TGTGCCTGGTTTTCTACGAGGATGTCGAACACTGAAGCTTTCTTT. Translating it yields CAWFSTRMSNTEAFF.

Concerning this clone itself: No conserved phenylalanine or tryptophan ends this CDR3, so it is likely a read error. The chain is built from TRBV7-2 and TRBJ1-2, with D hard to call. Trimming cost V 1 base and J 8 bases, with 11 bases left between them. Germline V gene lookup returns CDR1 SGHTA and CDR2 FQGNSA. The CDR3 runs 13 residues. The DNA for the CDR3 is TGTGCCAGCAGCTTAGTAGGGCCAGGCGGCTACACCCTC. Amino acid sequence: CASSLVGPGGYTL.

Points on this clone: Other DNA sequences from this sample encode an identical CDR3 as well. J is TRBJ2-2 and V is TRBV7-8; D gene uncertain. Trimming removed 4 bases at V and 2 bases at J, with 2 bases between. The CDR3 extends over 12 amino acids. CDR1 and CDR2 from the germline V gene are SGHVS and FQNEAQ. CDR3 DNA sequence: TGTGCCAGCAGCTCAAACACCGGGGAGCTGTTTTTT. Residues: CASSSNTGELFF.

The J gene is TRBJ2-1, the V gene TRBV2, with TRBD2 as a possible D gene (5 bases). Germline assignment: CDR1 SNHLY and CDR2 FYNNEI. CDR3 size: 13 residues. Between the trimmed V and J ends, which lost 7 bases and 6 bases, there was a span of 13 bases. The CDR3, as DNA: TGTGCCAGCAACCGGAGGCCTACCAATGAGCAGTTCTTC. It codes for CASNRRPTNEQFF.